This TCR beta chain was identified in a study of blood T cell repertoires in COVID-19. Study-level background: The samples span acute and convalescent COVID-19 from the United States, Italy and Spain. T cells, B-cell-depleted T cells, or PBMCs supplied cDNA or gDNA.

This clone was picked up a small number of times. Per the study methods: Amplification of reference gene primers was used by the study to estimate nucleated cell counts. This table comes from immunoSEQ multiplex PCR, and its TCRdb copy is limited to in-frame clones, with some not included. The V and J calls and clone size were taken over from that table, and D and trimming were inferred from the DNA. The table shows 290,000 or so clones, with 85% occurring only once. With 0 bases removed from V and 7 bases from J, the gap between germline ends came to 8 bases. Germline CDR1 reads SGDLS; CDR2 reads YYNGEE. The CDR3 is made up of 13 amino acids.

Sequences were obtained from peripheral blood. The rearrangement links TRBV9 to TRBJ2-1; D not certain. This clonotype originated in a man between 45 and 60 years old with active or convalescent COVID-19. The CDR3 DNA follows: TGTGCCAGCAGCGTAGGTAGCTCAAATGAGCAGTTCTTC. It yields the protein CASSVGSSNEQFF.